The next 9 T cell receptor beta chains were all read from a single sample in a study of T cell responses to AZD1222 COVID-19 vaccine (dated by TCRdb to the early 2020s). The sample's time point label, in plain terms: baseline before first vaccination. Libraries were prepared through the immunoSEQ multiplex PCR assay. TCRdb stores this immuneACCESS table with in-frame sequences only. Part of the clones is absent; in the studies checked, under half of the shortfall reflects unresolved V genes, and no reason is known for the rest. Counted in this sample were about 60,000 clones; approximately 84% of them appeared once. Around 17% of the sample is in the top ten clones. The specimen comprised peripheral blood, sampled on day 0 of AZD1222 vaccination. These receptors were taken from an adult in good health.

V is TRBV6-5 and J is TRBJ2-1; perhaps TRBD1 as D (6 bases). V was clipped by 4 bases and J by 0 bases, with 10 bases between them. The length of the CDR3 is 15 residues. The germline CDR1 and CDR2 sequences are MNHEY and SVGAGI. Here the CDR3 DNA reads TGTGCCAGCAGTTTCCAGGGGAGCTCCTACAATGAGCAGTTCTTC. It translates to CASSFQGSSYNEQFF.

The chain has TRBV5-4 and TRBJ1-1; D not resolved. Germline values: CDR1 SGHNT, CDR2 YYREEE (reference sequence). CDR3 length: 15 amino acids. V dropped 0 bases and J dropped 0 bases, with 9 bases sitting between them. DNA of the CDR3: TGTGCCAGCAGCTTGGTGCCAGAGGTGAACACTGAAGCTTTCTTT. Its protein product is CASSLVPEVNTEAFF. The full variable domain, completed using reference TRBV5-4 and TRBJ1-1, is ETGVTQSPTHLIKTRGQQVTLRCSSQSGHNTVSWYQQALGQGPQFIFQYYREEENGRGNFPPRFSGLQFPNYSSELNVNALELDDSALYLCASSLVPEVNTEAFFGQGTRLTVV.

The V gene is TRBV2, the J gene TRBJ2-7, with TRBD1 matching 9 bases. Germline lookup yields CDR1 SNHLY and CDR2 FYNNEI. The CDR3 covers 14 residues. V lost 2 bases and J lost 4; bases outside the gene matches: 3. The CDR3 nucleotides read TGTGCCAGCAGTGAATGGACAGGGGTTTACGAGCAGTACTTC. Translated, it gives CASSEWTGVYEQYF.

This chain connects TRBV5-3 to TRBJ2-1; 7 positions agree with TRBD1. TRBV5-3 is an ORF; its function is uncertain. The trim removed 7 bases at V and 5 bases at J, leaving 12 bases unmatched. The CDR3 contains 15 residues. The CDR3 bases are TGTGCCAGAGACCTACCCCCCGACAGGGACAATGAGCAGTTCTTC. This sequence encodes CARDLPPDRDNEQFF.

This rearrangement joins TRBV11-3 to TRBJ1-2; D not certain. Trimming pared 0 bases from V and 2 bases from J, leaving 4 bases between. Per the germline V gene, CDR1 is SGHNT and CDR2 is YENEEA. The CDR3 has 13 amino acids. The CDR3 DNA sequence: TGTGCCAGCAGCTTAGACGGGAACTATGGCTACACCTTC. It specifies CASSLDGNYGYTF.

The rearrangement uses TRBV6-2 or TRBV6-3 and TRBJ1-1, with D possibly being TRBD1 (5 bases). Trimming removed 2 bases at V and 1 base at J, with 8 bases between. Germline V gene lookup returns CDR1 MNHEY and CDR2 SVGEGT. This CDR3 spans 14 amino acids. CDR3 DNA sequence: TGTGCCAGCAGTTACGGAGGGGCGAACACTGAAGCTTTCTTT. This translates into CASSYGGANTEAFF.

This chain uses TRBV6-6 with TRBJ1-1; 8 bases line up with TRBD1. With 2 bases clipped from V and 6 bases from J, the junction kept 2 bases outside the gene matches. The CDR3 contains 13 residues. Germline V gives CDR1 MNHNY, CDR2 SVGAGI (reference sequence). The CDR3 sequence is CASSYDRGPEAFF. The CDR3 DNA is TGTGCCAGCAGTTACGACAGGGGACCTGAAGCTTTCTTT.

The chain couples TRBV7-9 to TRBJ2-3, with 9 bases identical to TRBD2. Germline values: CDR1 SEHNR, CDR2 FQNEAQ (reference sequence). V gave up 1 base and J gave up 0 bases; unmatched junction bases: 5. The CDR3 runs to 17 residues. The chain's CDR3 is CASSLGRTSESTDTQYF. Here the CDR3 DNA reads TGTGCCAGCAGCTTAGGCCGGACTAGCGAGAGCACAGATACGCAGTATTTT.

The CDR3 here is CASSLAPGQGEGGYTF. Here the CDR3 DNA reads TGTGCCAGCAGCTTAGCGCCGGGACAGGGGGAAGGTGGCTACACCTTC. The chain recombines TRBV7-9 with TRBJ1-2; 11 positions agree with TRBD1. Germline trimming cut 0 bases from V and 7 bases from J; bases unmatched to any gene: 7. The CDR3 contains 16 residues. Germline lookup yields CDR1 SEHNR and CDR2 FQNEAQ (reference sequence).